Each of the 5 T cell receptor beta chains below was sequenced from the same sample in a study of T cells expressing NK-cell markers. For each CDR3 protein, TCRdb gives one entry from its re-call of the 5' RACE reads, without DNA. This sample's clone table lists over 250,000 distinct CDR3 sequences. The sample was blood T cells: a sorted CD56 or NKG2C T cell subset, CD4+ or CD8+ T cells, or bulk PBMC T cells (not recorded which). The receptors originated from a woman aged 18 to 69 in good health.

The rearrangement joins TRBV10-1 to TRBJ1-1; the D gene TCRdb calls, TRBD1, cannot be checked with no DNA. The germline V gene encodes CDR1 WNHNN and CDR2 SYGVQD (reference sequence). This CDR3 region has 11 residues. CDR3 protein: CASSEGGATFF.

J is TRBJ2-5 and V is TRBV6-5; with no DNA, the TCRdb D assignment of TRBD2 cannot be verified. Germline CDR1 and CDR2: MNHEY and SVGAGI. There are 15 residues in the CDR3. CDR3 loop: CASSYSRRAWETQYF.

The chain uses TRBV5-6 and TRBJ2-5; TCRdb returns TRBD2, unconfirmable since there is no DNA. Germline V gene data show CDR1 as SGHDT and CDR2 as YYEEEE. This CDR3 comprises 17 residues. The CDR3 reads CASSPIVRAAQIETQYF.

This chain connects TRBV30 to TRBJ2-5. CDR1 is GTSNPN and CDR2 is SVGIG in the germline V gene (reference sequence). The CDR3 extends over 16 amino acids. This CDR3 reads CARSEARPSRQETQYF.

V is TRBV28 and J is TRBJ1-1; TCRdb gives TRBD1 as the D gene, but with no DNA this cannot be confirmed. The germline gives CDR1 MDHEN, CDR2 SYDVKM. This CDR3 has 14 amino acids. CDR3 region: CASSSAQGSTEAFF.